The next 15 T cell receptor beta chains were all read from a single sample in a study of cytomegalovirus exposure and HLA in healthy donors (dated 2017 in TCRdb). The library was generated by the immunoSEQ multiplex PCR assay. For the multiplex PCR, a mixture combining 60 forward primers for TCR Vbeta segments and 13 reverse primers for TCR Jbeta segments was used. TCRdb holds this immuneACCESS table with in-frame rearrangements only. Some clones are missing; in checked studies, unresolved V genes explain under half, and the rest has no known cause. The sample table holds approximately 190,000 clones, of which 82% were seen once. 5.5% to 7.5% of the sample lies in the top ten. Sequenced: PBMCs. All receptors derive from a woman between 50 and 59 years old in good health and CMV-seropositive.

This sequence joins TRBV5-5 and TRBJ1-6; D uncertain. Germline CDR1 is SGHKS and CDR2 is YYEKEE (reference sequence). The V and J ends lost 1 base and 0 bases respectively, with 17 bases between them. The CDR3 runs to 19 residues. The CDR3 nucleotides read TGTGCCAGCAGCTTGAAGAATGGTATCACATCCTCCTATAATTCACCCCTCCACTTT. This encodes CASSLKNGITSSYNSPLHF.

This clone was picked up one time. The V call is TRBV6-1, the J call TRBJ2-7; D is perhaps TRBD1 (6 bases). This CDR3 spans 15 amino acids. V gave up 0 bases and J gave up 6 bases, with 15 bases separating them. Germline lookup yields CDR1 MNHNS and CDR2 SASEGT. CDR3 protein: CASSEAVTGSGEQYF. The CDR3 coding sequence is TGTGCCAGCAGTGAAGCGGTGACAGGCTCCGGCGAGCAGTACTTC.

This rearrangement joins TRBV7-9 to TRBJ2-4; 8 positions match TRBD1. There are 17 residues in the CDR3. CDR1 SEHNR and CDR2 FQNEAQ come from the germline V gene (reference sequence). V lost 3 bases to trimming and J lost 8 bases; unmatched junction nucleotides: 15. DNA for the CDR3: TGTGCCAGCAGCTTGGGCCCCTCAGGGGGCCGGCTTTACATTCAGTACTTC. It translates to CASSLGPSGGRLYIQYF.

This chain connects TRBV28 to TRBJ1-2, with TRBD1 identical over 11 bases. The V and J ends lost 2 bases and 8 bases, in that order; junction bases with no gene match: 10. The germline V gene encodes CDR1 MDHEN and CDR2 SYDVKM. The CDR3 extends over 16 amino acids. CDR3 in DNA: TGTGCCAGCAGTTTAGGTCTCTCGGGACAGGGGGGAGGCTACACCTTC. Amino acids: CASSLGLSGQGGGYTF.

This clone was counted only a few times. Here the CDR3 DNA reads TGTGCCAGCAGCGTCGTCGGACAACCCGACACCGGGGAGCTGTTTTTT. Translating gives CASSVVGQPDTGELFF. The chain joins TRBV9 to TRBJ2-2, with a possible D match to TRBD1 (5 bases). Trimming removed 2 bases at V and 3 bases at J, with 14 bases between. The CDR3 has 16 residues. Germline V lookup: CDR1 SGDLS, CDR2 YYNGEE. The whole variable domain, filled in from reference TRBV9 and TRBJ2-2, reads DSGVTQTPKHLITATGQRVTLRCSPRSGDLSVYWYQQSLDQGLQFLIQYYNGEERAKGNILERFSAQQFPDLHSELNLSSLELGDSALYFCASSVVGQPDTGELFFGEGSRLTVL.

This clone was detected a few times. CDR3 coding DNA: TGTGCCAGCAGCCACCAGGGTGCTAATGAAAAACTGTTTTTT. Translating it yields CASSHQGANEKLFF. This chain joins TRBV5-8 and TRBJ1-4; possible D gene TRBD1, 5 bases. Germline V gene data show CDR1 as SGHTS and CDR2 as YDEGEE. The germline V and J ends were trimmed by 4 bases and 3 bases, with 10 bases remaining between them. CDR3 length equals 14 residues.

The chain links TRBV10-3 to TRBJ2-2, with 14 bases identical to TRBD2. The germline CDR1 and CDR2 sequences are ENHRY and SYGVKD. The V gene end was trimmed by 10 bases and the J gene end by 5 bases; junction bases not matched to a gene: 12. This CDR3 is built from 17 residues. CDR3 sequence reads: CATRTGTSGRDTGELFF. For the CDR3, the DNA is TGTGCCACGCGTACCGGGACTAGCGGGAGAGATACCGGGGAGCTGTTTTTT.

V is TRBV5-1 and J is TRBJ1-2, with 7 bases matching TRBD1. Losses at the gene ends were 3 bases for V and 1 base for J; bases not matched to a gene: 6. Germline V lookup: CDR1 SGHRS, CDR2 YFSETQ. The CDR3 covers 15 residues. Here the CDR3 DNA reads TGCGCCAGCAGCTCCAGGGGGAATCTTAACTATGGCTACACCTTC. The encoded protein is CASSSRGNLNYGYTF.

The CDR3 bases are TGTGCCAGCAGCCTATTACAGGGGGCAGGAGGCTACACCTTC. This sequence encodes CASSLLQGAGGYTF. The rearrangement links TRBV5-6 to TRBJ1-2; 9 bases map to TRBD1. CDR1 is SGHDT, CDR2 YYEEEE, per germline. J gave up 8 bases and V 4 bases, and 9 bases lay outside the gene matches. The length of the CDR3 is 14 residues.

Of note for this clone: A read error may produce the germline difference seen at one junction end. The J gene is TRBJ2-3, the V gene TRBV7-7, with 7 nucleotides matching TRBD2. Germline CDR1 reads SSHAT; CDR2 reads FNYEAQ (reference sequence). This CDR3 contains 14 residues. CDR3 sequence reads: CASSRSGETDTQYF. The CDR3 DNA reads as TGTGCTAGCAGCAGGAGCGGGGAAACAGATACGCAGTATTTT.

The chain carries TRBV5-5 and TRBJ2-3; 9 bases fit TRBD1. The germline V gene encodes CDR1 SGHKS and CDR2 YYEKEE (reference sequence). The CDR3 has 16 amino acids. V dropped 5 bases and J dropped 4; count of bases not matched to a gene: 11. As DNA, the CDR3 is TGTGCCAGCAGTCGGGGAACAGGGGGCCGGGCAGATACGCAGTATTTT. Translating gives CASSRGTGGRADTQYF.

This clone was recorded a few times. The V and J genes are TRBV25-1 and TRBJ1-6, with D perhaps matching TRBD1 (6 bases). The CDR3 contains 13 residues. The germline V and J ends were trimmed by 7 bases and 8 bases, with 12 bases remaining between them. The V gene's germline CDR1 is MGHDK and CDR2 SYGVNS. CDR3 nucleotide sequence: TGTGCCAGCACACGGGGGGCGGATTCACCCCTCCACTTT. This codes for CASTRGADSPLHF.

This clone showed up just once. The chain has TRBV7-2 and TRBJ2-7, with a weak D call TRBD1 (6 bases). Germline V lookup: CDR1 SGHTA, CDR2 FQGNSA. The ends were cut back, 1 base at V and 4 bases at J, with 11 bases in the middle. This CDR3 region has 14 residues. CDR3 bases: TGTGCCAGCAGCTTAGGGACAGATATATACGAGCAGTACTTC. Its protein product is CASSLGTDIYEQYF.

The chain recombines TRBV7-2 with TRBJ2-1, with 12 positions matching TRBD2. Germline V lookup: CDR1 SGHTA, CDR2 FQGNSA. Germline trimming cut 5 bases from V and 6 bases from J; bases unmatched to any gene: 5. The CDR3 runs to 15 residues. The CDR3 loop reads CASSQLAGGFNEQFF. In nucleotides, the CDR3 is TGTGCCAGCAGCCAGCTAGCGGGAGGGTTCAATGAGCAGTTCTTC.

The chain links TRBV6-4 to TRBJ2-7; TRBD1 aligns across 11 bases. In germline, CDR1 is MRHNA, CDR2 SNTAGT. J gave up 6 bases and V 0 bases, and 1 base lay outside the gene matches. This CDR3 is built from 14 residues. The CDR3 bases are TGTGCCAGCAGTGACTCGGACAGGGGGCGCGAGCAGTACTTC. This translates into CASSDSDRGREQYF.